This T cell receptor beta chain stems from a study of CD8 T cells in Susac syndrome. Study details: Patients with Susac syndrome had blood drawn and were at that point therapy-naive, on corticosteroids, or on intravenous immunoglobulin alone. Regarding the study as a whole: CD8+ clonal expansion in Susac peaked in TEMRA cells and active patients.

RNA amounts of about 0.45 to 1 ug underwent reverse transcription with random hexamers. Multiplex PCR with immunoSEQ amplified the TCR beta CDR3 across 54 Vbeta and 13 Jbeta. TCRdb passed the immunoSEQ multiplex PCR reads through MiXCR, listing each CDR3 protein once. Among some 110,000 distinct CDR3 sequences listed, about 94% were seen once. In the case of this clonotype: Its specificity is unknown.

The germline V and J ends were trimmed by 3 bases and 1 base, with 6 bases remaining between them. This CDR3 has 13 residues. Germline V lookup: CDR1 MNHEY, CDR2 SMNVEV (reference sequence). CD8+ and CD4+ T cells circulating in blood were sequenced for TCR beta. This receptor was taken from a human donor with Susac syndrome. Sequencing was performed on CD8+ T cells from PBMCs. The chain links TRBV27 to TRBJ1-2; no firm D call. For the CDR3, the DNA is TGTGCCAGCAGTTTCCAATTTAACTATGGCTACACCTTC. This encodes CASSFQFNYGYTF.